Following are 18 T cell receptor beta chains from one sample sequenced in a study of blood T cell repertoires in COVID-19. Produced via immunoSEQ multiplex PCR; TCRdb's table is partial and in-frame only. This table has approximately 94,000 clones, more than 75% appearing once. Sequencing was carried out using peripheral blood. The source of these receptors is a human donor in a cohort sampled during active COVID-19.

The J gene is TRBJ2-7, the V gene TRBV2, with D tentatively TRBD1 (7 bases). CDR1 SNHLY and CDR2 FYNNEI come from the germline V gene. This CDR3 comprises 13 residues. The ends were cut back, 7 bases at V and 6 bases at J, with 16 bases in the middle. CDR3 sequence (DNA): TGTGCCAGCATCCCGCTGCAGGGGGGCGAGCAGTACTTC. Translation gives CASIPLQGGEQYF.

This clone was detected once. The gene calls are TRBV2 and TRBJ1-2, with TRBD1 identical over 8 bases. This CDR3 spans 14 amino acids. The junction had 4 bases not matched to a gene; V was cut back by 2 bases and J by 5 bases. The germline gives CDR1 SNHLY, CDR2 FYNNEI. CDR3 coding DNA: TGTGCCAGCAGTGAAAGCAGGGGGCCTTATGGCTACACCTTC. Translating gives CASSESRGPYGYTF.

The rearrangement uses TRBV11-3 and TRBJ2-1, with 16 bases matching TRBD2. V shed 4 bases, J shed 10 bases, and the junction held 4 bases outside the gene matches. The CDR3 has 15 amino acids. From germline, CDR1 is SGHNT and CDR2 YENEEA. CDR3 residues: CASSSGTSGGAEQFF. CDR3 in DNA: TGTGCCAGCAGCTCCGGGACTAGCGGGGGGGCCGAGCAGTTCTTC.

The chain has TRBV19 and TRBJ1-6; tentatively, D is TRBD1 (6 bases). Trimming shortened V by 6 bases and J by 9 bases, and 15 bases separated the two germline ends. From germline, CDR1 is LNHDA and CDR2 SQIVND (reference sequence). The CDR3 is made up of 14 amino acids. In DNA form, the CDR3 reads TGTGCCAGTAGATCAGGGGTTTCGTTTTCACCCCTCCACTTT. Its protein product is CASRSGVSFSPLHF.

This sequence joins TRBV7-9 and TRBJ1-3; D is ambiguous. Germline V gene data show CDR1 as SEHNR and CDR2 as FQNEAQ (reference sequence). This CDR3 is 13 amino acids long. The V end was cut by 3 bases, the J end by 2 bases, with 5 bases between. The CDR3, as DNA: TGTGCCAGCAGCTTGAGTACTGGAAACACCATATATTTT. Translation gives CASSLSTGNTIYF.

For the CDR3, the DNA is TGTGCCAGCAGCTCGTATACTAGCGGGATTCCAGATACGCAGTATTTT. This sequence encodes CASSSYTSGIPDTQYF. The chain is built from TRBV7-2 and TRBJ2-3, with 10 bases matching TRBD2. The CDR3 extends over 16 amino acids. The germline gives CDR1 SGHTA, CDR2 FQGNSA. After removal of 4 bases from V and 4 bases from J, the junction contained 8 bases not matched to a gene.

Comments on this clone: Germline and junction disagree at one end, which may indicate a read error. V is TRBV27 and J is TRBJ2-2, with 7 positions matching TRBD2. CDR1 is MNHEY, CDR2 SMNVEV, per germline (reference sequence). The CDR3 runs 17 residues. CDR3 in DNA: TGTGCCGGCAGAAATACCGGGACTAACCCGAACACCGGGGAGCTGTTTTTT. Amino acid sequence: CAGRNTGTNPNTGELFF.

The V and J genes are TRBV6-6 and TRBJ2-1, with D hard to call. CDR1 MNHNY and CDR2 SVGAGI come from the germline V gene (reference sequence). This CDR3 has 14 amino acids. Deletions cut 7 bases from V and 1 base from J, with 11 bases between. CDR3 bases: TGTGCCAGCAATGACCGAGGATCCTACAATGAGCAGTTCTTC. Translated: CASNDRGSYNEQFF.

This chain joins TRBV7-9 and TRBJ2-3; possible D gene TRBD2, 6 bases. Germline V gives CDR1 SEHNR, CDR2 FQNEAQ (reference sequence). V shed 8 bases and J shed 0 bases, with 15 bases lying between them. The CDR3 extends over 15 amino acids. The CDR3 region has the DNA TGTGCCAGCCTTCGGCGGGATGCTAGCACAGATACGCAGTATTTT. This sequence encodes CASLRRDASTDTQYF. Variable domain in full (rest from reference TRBV7-9 and TRBJ2-3): DTGVSQNPRHKITKRGQNVTFRCDPISEHNRLYWYRQTLGQGPEFLTYFQNEAQLEKSRLLSDRFSAERPKGSFSTLEIQRTEQGDSAMYLCASLRRDASTDTQYFGPGTRLTVL.

The gene calls are TRBV12-5 and TRBJ2-7; TRBD1 matches 7 bases. The V gene's germline CDR1 is LGHNT and CDR2 FRNRAP. J gave up 2 bases and V 5 bases, and 3 bases lay outside the gene matches. The CDR3 loop spans 13 amino acids. The CDR3 sequence is CASGRDRAYEQYF. The CDR3 nucleotides are TGTGCTAGTGGTCGGGACAGAGCCTACGAGCAGTACTTC.

CDR3 sequence: CASSLTENTGELFF. The CDR3 nucleotides read TGCGCCAGCAGCCTCACAGAGAACACCGGGGAGCTGTTTTTT. The chain recombines TRBV5-1 with TRBJ2-2; D is ambiguous. The CDR3 sequence is 14 residues long. The germline V and J ends were trimmed by 4 bases and 1 base, with 8 bases remaining between them. The germline V gene has CDR1 SGHRS and CDR2 YFSETQ.

This clone was picked up a small number of times. J is TRBJ1-6 and V is TRBV6-1; maybe TRBD1 (5 bases). Per germline, CDR1 MNHNS and CDR2 SASEGT. The ends were cut back, 3 bases at V and 14 bases at J, with 17 bases in the middle. The CDR3 length is 14 residues. The CDR3 bases are TGTGCCAGCAGTGACCCCGGGACTCCCGGGACCCTCCACTTT. Residues: CASSDPGTPGTLHF.

This chain joins TRBV18 and TRBJ1-1; no definite D call. The CDR3 covers 11 residues. The germline V and J ends were trimmed by 5 bases and 6 bases, with 7 bases remaining between them. CDR1 is KGHSH, CDR2 LQKENI, per germline. The DNA of the CDR3 is TGTGCCAGCTCATTGTCTTCTGAAGCTTTCTTT. Translated, it gives CASSLSSEAFF.

The chain couples TRBV6-1 to TRBJ1-1; D not resolved. Trimming pared 3 bases from V and 1 base from J, leaving 9 bases between. Germline CDR1 MNHNS, CDR2 SASEGT. The CDR3 spans 14 residues. This CDR3 is CASSDQERNTEAFF. CDR3 nucleotides: TGTGCCAGCAGTGACCAGGAAAGGAACACTGAAGCTTTCTTT.

J is TRBJ1-2 and V is TRBV7-2; 11 nucleotides align to TRBD1. In germline, CDR1 is SGHTA, CDR2 FQGNSA. After removal of 5 bases from V and 5 bases from J, the junction contained 4 bases not matched to a gene. This CDR3 region has 14 residues. The CDR3 nucleotides are TGTGCCAGCAGCCCGGACAGGGGGCAATATGGCTACACCTTC. Its protein is CASSPDRGQYGYTF. The complete variable domain, with remaining parts taken from reference TRBV7-2 and TRBJ1-2, reads GAGVSQSPSNKVTEKGKDVELRCDPISGHTALYWYRQSLGQGLEFLIYFQGNSAPDKSGLPSDRFSAERTGGSVSTLTIQRTQQEDSAVYLCASSPDRGQYGYTFGSGTRLTVV.

This sequence joins TRBV18 and TRBJ1-3; a possible D gene is TRBD1 (5 bases). Between the trimmed V and J ends, which lost 3 bases and 0 bases, there was a span of 9 bases. Germline CDR1 is KGHSH and CDR2 is LQKENI. The CDR3 is 15 amino acids. The CDR3 nucleotides read TGTGCCAGCTCACCGAAGACAGACTCTGGAAACACCATATATTTT. This gives the protein CASSPKTDSGNTIYF.

This clone has only one observation. CDR3 bases: TGTGCCAGCAGTCAGAGAGGAGGGTCCCATCAGCCCCAGCATTTT. It yields the protein CASSQRGGSHQPQHF. The J gene is TRBJ1-5, the V gene TRBV7-2; D is undetermined. Looked up from germline, CDR1 is SGHTA and CDR2 is FQGNSA. Trimming cost V 6 bases and J 5 bases, with 17 bases left between them. The CDR3 covers 15 residues.

The rearrangement joins TRBV6-5 to TRBJ1-2, with D hard to call. Trimming left V 2 bases short and J 4 bases short, with 11 bases between. The CDR3 covers 14 residues. CDR1 and CDR2 (germline): MNHEY, SVGAGI. The DNA for the CDR3 is TGTGCCAGCAGTTACGAGGTGGGAGGCTATGGCTACACCTTC. Its translation: CASSYEVGGYGYTF.